The 16 T cell receptor beta chains reported below all come from one sample, sequenced in a study of identical twins. Via MiXCR, TCRdb re-called the 5' RACE reads, giving one row per CDR3 protein. The sample includes more than 650,000 distinct CDR3 sequences, 5.5% to 6.5% seen only once; the top ten take roughly 1.6%. The sequencing sample was made of naive T cells sorted from blood. These receptor sequences come from a man younger than 30 in good health.

This clonotype was seen at least ten times. V is TRBV4-1 and J is TRBJ2-5; 11 bases match TRBD1. The germline V gene encodes CDR1 MGHRA and CDR2 YSYEKL. V trimming: 5 bases; J trimming: 7 bases; junction bases outside the gene matches: 0. This CDR3 comprises 12 residues. The CDR3 DNA is TGCGCCAGCAGCGGGACAGGGGGGACCCAGTACTTC. Translating it yields CASSGTGGTQYF.

The rearrangement links TRBV7-9 to TRBJ1-4, with D hard to call. V was clipped by 5 bases and J by 5 bases, with 9 bases between them. CDR1 and CDR2 from the germline V gene are SEHNR and FQNEAQ (reference sequence). This CDR3 contains 13 residues. CDR3 protein: CASSPLMNEKLFF. In DNA, the CDR3 is TGTGCCAGCAGCCCACTGATGAATGAAAAACTGTTTTTT.

This clonotype was recorded many times. The V and J genes are TRBV28 and TRBJ2-1, with D possibly matching TRBD1 (5 bases). V lost 5 bases to trimming and J lost 6 bases, with 8 bases between them. The CDR3 has 12 residues. CDR1 and CDR2 from the germline V gene are MDHEN and SYDVKM. In DNA form, the CDR3 reads TGTGCCAGCAGTAGCAGGGTCAATGAGCAGTTCTTC. Translated: CASSSRVNEQFF.

In its sample, this clonotype was seen many times. The chain joins TRBV9 to TRBJ2-3, with 9 bases aligning to TRBD2. Per the germline V gene, CDR1 is SGDLS and CDR2 is YYNGEE. This CDR3 region has 16 residues. V shed 9 bases, J shed 2 bases, and the junction held 13 bases outside the gene matches. In DNA form, the CDR3 reads TGTGCCACCCAAGCGTGGGCTAGCGGGATCACAGATACGCAGTATTTT. Amino acids: CATQAWASGITDTQYF.

The genes are TRBV7-8 and TRBJ2-7; TRBD1 is a possible D gene (6 bases). V lost 1 base and J lost 0, with 13 bases in between. In germline, CDR1 is SGHVS, CDR2 FQNEAQ. CDR3 length equals 16 residues. The chain's CDR3 is CASSLEGTSSSYEQYF. In DNA form, the CDR3 reads TGTGCCAGCAGCTTAGAGGGGACATCAAGCTCCTACGAGCAGTACTTC.

This clonotype was recorded many times. The chain combines TRBV20-1 with TRBJ2-1; 7 bases are shared with TRBD1. Looked up from germline, CDR1 is DFQATT and CDR2 is SNEGSKA (reference sequence). The CDR3 totals 15 residues. V shed 6 bases, J shed 0 bases, and the junction held 8 bases outside the gene matches. CDR3 region: CSAPTGTDSYNEQFF. The DNA for the CDR3 is TGCAGTGCGCCAACGGGGACAGACTCCTACAATGAGCAGTTCTTC.

V and J are TRBV4-1 and TRBJ2-5, with TRBD2 matching over 7 bases. CDR3 length: 15 amino acids. From germline, CDR1 is MGHRA and CDR2 YSYEKL. The J segment lost 2 bases and the V segment lost 0 bases, leaving 3 bases of the junction unmatched. The CDR3 reads CASSQDPGGQETQYF. CDR3 bases: TGCGCCAGCAGCCAAGATCCCGGGGGGCAAGAGACCCAGTACTTC.

This clonotype has ten or more counts. V and J are TRBV12-3 or TRBV12-4 and TRBJ1-6, with a weak D call TRBD1 (6 bases). This CDR3 region has 13 residues. V was clipped by 8 bases and J by 8 bases, with 13 bases between them. This CDR3 reads CASRGPTYSPLHF. The CDR3 nucleotides read TGTGCCAGCCGGGGGCCGACGTATTCACCCCTCCACTTT.

The chain couples TRBV30 to TRBJ2-7; D is possibly TRBD2 (6 bases). The length of the CDR3 is 13 residues. Trimming stripped 8 bases from V and 6 bases from J, with 20 bases between. Germline V gene data show CDR1 as GTSNPN and CDR2 as SVGIG (reference sequence). The CDR3 spells CAGRGLGDSEQYV. In nucleotides, the CDR3 is TGTGCCGGCCGTGGGCTGGGGGACTCCGAGCAGTACGTC.

At least ten counts were recorded for this clonotype. The chain's CDR3 is CASSSDPSSYNEQFF. The CDR3 nucleotides read TGTGCCAGCAGCTCCGACCCGAGCTCCTACAATGAGCAGTTCTTC. This chain uses TRBV9 with TRBJ2-1; D is unresolved. Germline V gene lookup returns CDR1 SGDLS and CDR2 YYNGEE. The CDR3 runs 15 residues. V shed 4 bases and J shed 0 bases, with 11 bases lying between them.

In its sample, this clonotype was seen many times. This chain uses TRBV6-5 with TRBJ2-3, with 13 positions matching TRBD2. CDR1 and CDR2 from the germline V gene are MNHEY and SVGAGI. V lost 4 bases, J lost 3 bases, and 1 base stayed unmatched. The CDR3 has 15 amino acids. DNA for the CDR3: TGTGCCAGCAGTTTGACTAGCGGGAGGACAGATACGCAGTATTTT. Translation gives CASSLTSGRTDTQYF.

In this sample, this clonotype turned up many times. This sequence joins TRBV12-3 or TRBV12-4 and TRBJ2-1; maybe TRBD1 (6 bases). Trimming stripped 2 bases from V and 10 bases from J, with 12 bases between. The CDR3 consists of 13 residues. The CDR3 region is CASSLIGGEEQFF. In nucleotides, the CDR3 is TGTGCCAGCAGTTTAATAGGGGGAGAGGAGCAGTTCTTC.

This clonotype was counted only a few times. The chain employs TRBV5-1 and TRBJ2-7; TRBD1 aligns across 7 bases. The junction had 8 bases not matched to a gene; V was cut back by 3 bases and J by 5 bases. CDR3 length: 14 residues. CDR1 is SGHRS, CDR2 YFSETQ, per germline. Written as DNA, the CDR3 is TGCGCCAGCAGCTCCACCCGGGACAGCAACGAGCAGTACTTC. As protein: CASSSTRDSNEQYF.

In this sample, this clonotype turned up many times. The chain has TRBV5-1 and TRBJ2-3; D gene unclear. Germline V gives CDR1 SGHRS, CDR2 YFSETQ. The V and J ends lost 0 bases and 6 bases respectively, with 17 bases between them. The CDR3 has 16 residues. Here the CDR3 reads CASSLDGLPSVDTQYF. CDR3 coding DNA: TGCGCCAGCAGCTTGGACGGGCTCCCTTCCGTGGATACGCAGTATTTT.

This clonotype was counted ten times or more. The chain carries TRBV12-3 or TRBV12-4 and TRBJ1-2; 7 bases align to TRBD1. CDR3 length: 15 amino acids. The junction had 5 bases not matched to a gene; V was cut back by 4 bases and J by 0 bases. The CDR3 sequence is CASSSRDSPNYGYTF. The CDR3 DNA is TGTGCCAGCAGTTCAAGGGACAGCCCTAACTATGGCTACACCTTC.

The chain couples TRBV6-2 or TRBV6-3 to TRBJ1-2, with TRBD1 matching 10 bases. V lost 2 bases, J lost 3 bases, and 6 bases stayed unmatched. CDR1 and CDR2 (germline): MNHEY, SVGEGT. The CDR3 loop spans 16 amino acids. CDR3 coding DNA: TGTGCCAGCAGTTACGGGACAGGGGCTTCCTACTATGGCTACACCTTC. Translating it yields CASSYGTGASYYGYTF.